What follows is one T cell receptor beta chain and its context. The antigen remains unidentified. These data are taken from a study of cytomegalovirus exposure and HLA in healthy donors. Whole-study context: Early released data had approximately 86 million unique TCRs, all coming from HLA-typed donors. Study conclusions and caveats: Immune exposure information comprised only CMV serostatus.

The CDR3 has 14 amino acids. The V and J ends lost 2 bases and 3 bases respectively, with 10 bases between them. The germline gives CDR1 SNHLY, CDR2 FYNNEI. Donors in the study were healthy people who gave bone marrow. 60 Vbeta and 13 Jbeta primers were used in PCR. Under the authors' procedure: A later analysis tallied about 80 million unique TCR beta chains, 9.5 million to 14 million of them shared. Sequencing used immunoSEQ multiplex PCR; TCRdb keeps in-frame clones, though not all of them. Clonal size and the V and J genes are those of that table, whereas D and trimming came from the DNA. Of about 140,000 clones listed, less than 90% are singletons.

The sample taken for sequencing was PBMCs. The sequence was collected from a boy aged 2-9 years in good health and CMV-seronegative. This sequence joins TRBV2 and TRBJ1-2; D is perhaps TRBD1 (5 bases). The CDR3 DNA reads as TGTGCCAGCAGTGAAAACAGGCCAGACTATGGCTACACCTTC. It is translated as CASSENRPDYGYTF.